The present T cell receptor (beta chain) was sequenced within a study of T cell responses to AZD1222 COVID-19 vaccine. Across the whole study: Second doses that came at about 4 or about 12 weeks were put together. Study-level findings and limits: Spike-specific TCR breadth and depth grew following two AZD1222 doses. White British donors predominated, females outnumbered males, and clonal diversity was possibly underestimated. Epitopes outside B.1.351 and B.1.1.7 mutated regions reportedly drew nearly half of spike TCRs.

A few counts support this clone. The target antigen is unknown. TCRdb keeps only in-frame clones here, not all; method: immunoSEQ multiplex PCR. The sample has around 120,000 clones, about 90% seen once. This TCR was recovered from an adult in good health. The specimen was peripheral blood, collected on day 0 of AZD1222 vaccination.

The CDR3 sequence: CASGISGTANTEAFF. As DNA, the CDR3 is TGTGCCAGCGGCATATCCGGGACAGCGAACACTGAAGCTTTCTTT. This chain uses TRBV28 with TRBJ1-1; 7 bases are shared with TRBD1. Losses at the gene ends were 8 bases for V and 1 base for J; bases not matched to a gene: 10. This CDR3 is built from 15 residues. Germline V lookup: CDR1 MDHEN, CDR2 SYDVKM.